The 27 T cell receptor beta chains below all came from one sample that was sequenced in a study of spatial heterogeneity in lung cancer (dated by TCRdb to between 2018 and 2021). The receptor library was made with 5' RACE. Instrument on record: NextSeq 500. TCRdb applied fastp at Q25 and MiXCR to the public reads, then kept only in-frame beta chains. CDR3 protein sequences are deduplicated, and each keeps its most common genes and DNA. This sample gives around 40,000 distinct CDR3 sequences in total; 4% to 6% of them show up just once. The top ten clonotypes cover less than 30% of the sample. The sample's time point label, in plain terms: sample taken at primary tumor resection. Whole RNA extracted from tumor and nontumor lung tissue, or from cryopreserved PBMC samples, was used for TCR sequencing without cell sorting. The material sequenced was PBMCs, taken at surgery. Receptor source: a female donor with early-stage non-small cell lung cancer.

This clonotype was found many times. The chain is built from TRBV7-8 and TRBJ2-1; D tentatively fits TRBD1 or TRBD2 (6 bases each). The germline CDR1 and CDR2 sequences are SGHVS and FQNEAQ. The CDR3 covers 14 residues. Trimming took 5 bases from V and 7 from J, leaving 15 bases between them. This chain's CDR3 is CASSRGRQLNEQFF. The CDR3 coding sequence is TGTGCCAGCAGCCGGGGGCGGCAGCTAAATGAGCAGTTCTTC.

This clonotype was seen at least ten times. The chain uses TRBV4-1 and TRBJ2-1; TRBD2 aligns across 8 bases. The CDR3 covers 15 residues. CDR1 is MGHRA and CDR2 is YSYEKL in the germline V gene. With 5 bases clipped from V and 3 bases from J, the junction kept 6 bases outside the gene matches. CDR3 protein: CASSSERGLYNEQFF. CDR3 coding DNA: TGCGCCAGCAGCTCCGAGCGGGGGCTCTACAATGAGCAGTTCTTC.

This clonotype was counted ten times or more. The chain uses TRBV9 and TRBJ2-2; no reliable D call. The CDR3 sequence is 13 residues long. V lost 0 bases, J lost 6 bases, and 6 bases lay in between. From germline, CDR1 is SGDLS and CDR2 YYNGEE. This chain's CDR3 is CASSVGSPGELFF. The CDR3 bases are TGTGCCAGCAGCGTAGGGTCACCCGGGGAGCTGTTTTTT.

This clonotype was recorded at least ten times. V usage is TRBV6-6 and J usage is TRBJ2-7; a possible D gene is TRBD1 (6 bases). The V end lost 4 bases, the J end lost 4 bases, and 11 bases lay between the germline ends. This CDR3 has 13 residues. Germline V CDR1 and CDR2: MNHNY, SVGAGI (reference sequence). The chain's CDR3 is CASSFPQGYEQYF. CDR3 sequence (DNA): TGTGCCAGCAGTTTTCCACAGGGTTACGAGCAGTACTTC.

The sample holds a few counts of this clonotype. The CDR3: CASSPRGGEQETQYF. As DNA, the CDR3 is TGTGCCAGCAGCCCCCGGGGCGGCGAACAAGAGACCCAGTACTTC. The chain carries TRBV7-9 and TRBJ2-5; D possibly uses TRBD1 or TRBD2 (5 bases each). The V and J ends lost 5 bases and 2 bases respectively, with 15 bases between them. Germline assignment: CDR1 SEHNR and CDR2 FQNEAQ (reference sequence). This CDR3 spans 15 amino acids.

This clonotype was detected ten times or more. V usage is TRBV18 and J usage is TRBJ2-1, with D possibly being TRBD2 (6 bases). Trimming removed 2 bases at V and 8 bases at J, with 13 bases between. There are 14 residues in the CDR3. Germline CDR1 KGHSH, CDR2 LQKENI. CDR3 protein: CASSPGGGIDEQFF. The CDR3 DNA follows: TGTGCCAGCTCACCAGGCGGAGGGATAGATGAGCAGTTCTTC.

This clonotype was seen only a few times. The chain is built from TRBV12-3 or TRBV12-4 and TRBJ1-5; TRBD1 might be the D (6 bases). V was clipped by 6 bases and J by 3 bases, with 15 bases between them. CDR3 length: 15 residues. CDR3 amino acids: CASSRTGTANQPQHF. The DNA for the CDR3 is TGTGCCAGCAGCCGAACAGGGACTGCCAATCAGCCCCAGCATTTT.

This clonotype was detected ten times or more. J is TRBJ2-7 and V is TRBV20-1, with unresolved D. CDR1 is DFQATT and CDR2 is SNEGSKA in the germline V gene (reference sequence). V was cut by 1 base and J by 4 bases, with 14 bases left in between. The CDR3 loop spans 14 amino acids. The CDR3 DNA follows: TGCAGTGCTAGAGTCGGTGGCACCGGGTACGAGCAGTACTTC. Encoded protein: CSARVGGTGYEQYF.

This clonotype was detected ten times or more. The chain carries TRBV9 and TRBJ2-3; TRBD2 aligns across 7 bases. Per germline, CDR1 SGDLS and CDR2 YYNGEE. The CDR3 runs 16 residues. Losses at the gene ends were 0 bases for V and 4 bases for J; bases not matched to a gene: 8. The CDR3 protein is CASSVAERGPPDTQYF. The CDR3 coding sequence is TGTGCCAGCAGCGTAGCTGAGCGGGGACCTCCAGATACGCAGTATTTT.

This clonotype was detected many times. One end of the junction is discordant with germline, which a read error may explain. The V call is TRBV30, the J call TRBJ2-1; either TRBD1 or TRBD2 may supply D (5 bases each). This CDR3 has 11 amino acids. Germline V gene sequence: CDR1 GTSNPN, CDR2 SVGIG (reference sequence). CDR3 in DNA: TGTGCCTGGACCGCCTTGTGGGACCCAGTCTTC. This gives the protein CAWTALWDPVF.

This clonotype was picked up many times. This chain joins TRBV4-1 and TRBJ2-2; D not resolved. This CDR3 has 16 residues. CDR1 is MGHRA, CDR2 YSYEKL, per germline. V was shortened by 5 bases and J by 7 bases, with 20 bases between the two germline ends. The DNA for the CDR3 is TGCGCCAGCAGCGAAGCGCAGGCTAGACTCGGCGGGGAGCTGTTTTTT. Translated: CASSEAQARLGGELFF.

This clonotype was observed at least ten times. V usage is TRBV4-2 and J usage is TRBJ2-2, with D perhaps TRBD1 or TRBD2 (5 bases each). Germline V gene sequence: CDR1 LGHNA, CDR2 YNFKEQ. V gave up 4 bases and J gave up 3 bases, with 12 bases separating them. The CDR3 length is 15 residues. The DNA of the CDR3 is TGTGCCAGCAGCCTCGAGAGGGGATACACCGGGGAGCTGTTTTTT. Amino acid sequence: CASSLERGYTGELFF.

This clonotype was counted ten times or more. The CDR3 is CASSYRGGNEQFF. The CDR3 DNA is TGTGCCAGCAGTTACAGGGGGGGTAATGAGCAGTTCTTC. The chain has TRBV2 and TRBJ2-1, with D maybe TRBD1 (8 bases). The CDR3 totals 13 residues. CDR1 and CDR2 (germline): SNHLY, FYNNEI. V was shortened by 5 bases and J by 7 bases, with 12 bases between the two germline ends.

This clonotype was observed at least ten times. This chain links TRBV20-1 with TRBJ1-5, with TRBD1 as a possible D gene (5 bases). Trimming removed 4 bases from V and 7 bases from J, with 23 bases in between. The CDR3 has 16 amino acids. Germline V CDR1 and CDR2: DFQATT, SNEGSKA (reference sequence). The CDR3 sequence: CSATRGTIFGGQPQHF. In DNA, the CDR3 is TGCAGTGCTACCCGCGGGACTATTTTCGGCGGACAGCCCCAGCATTTT.

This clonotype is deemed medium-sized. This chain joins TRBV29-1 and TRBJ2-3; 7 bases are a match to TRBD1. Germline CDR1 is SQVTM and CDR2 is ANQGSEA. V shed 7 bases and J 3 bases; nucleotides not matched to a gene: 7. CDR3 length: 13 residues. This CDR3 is CSGRTGLTDTQYF. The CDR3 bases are TGCAGCGGGAGGACAGGCCTTACAGATACGCAGTATTTT.

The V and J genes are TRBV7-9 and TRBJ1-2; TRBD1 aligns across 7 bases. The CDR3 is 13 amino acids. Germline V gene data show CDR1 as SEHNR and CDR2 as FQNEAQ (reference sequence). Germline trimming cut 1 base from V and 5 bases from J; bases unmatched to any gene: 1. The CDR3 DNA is TGTGCCAGCAGCTTAGTACAGGGGTATGGCTACACCTTC. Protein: CASSLVQGYGYTF. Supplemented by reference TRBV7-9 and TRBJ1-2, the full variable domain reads DTGVSQNPRHKITKRGQNVTFRCDPISEHNRLYWYRQTLGQGPEFLTYFQNEAQLEKSRLLSDRFSAERPKGSFSTLEIQRTEQGDSAMYLCASSLVQGYGYTFGSGTRLTVV.

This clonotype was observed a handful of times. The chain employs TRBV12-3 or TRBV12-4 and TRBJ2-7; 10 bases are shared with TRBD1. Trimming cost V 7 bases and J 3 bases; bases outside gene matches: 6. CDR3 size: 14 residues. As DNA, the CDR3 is TGTGCCAGCACCCTGGGACAGGGGTTCTACGAGCAGTACTTC. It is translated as CASTLGQGFYEQYF.

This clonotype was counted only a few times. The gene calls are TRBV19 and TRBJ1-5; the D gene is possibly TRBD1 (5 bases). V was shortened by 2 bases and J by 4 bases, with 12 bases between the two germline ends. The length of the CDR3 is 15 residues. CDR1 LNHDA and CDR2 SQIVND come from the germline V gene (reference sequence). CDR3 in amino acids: CASSIRYWGNQPQHF. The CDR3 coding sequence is TGTGCCAGTAGTATACGGTATTGGGGGAATCAGCCCCAGCATTTT.

Written as DNA, the CDR3 is TGTGCCAGCAGACTGAGGACTAGCTACAATGAGCAGTTCTTC. Its protein product is CASRLRTSYNEQFF. The chain uses TRBV12-3 or TRBV12-4 and TRBJ2-1; 7 bases are a match to TRBD2. The CDR3 consists of 14 residues. Trimming cost V 6 bases and J 3 bases; bases outside gene matches: 5.

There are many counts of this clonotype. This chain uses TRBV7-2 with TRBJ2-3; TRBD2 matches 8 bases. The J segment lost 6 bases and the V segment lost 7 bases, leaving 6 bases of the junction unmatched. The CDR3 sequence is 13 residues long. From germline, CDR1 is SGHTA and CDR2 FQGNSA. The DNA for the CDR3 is TGTGCCAGCACCCCGATAGCGGGGGATACGCAGTATTTT. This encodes CASTPIAGDTQYF.

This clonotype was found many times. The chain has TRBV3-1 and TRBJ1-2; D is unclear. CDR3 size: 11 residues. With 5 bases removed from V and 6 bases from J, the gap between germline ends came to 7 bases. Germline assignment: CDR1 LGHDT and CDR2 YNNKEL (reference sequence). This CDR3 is CASSDGHGYTF. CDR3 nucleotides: TGTGCCAGCAGCGACGGACATGGCTACACCTTC.

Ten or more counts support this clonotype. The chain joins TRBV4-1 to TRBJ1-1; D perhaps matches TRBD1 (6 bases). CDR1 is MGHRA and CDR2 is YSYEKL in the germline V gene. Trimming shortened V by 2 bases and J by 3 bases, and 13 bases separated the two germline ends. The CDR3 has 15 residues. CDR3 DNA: TGCGCCAGCAGCCAATGGCAGGGGTCTGACACTGAAGCTTTCTTT. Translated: CASSQWQGSDTEAFF.

Here the CDR3 DNA reads TGTGCCAGCAGCCAAGAGGGGGGGACAGGGGTCCCCTACGAGCAGTACTTC. It is translated as CASSQEGGTGVPYEQYF. V is TRBV4-2 and J is TRBJ2-7; TRBD1 agrees at 10 bases. The germline V gene has CDR1 LGHNA and CDR2 YNFKEQ. The J segment lost 2 bases and the V segment lost 0 bases, leaving 7 bases of the junction unmatched. The CDR3 covers 17 residues.

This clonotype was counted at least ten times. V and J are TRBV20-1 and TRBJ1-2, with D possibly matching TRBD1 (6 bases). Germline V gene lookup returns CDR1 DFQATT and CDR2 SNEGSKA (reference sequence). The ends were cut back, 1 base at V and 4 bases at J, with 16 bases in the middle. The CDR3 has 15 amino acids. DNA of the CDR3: TGCAGTGCTAGAGTTGCGGGACACCTAGGCTATGGCTACACCTTC. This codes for CSARVAGHLGYGYTF.

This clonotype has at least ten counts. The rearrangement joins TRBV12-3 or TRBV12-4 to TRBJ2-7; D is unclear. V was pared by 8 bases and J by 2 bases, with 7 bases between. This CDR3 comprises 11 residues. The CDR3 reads CASSRTYEQYF. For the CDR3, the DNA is TGTGCCAGCTCCAGAACCTACGAGCAGTACTTC.

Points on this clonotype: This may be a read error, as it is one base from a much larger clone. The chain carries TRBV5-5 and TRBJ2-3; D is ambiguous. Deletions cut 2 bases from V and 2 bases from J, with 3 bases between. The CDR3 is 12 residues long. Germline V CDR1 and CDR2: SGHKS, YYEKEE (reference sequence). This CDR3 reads CASSFNTDTQYF. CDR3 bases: TGTGCCAGCAGCTTTAACACAGATACGCAGTATTTT.

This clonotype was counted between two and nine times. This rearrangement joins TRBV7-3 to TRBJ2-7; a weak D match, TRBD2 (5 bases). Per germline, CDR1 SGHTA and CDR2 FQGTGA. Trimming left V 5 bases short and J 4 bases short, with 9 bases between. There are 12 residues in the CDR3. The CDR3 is CASSEGWYEQYF. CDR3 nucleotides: TGTGCCAGCAGCGAGGGTTGGTACGAGCAGTACTTC.